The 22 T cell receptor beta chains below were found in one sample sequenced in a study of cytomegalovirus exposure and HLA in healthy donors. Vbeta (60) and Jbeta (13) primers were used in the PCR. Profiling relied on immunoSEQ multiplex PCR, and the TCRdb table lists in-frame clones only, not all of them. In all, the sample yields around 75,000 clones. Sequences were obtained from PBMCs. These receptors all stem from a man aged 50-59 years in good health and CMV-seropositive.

This chain's CDR3 is CASSVVAGSNTGELFF. In DNA form, the CDR3 reads TGTGCCAGCAGCGTAGTGGCGGGATCGAACACCGGGGAGCTGTTTTTT. V is TRBV9 and J is TRBJ2-2; TRBD2 might be the D (6 bases). Germline-derived CDR1 and CDR2 are SGDLS and YYNGEE. The length of the CDR3 is 16 residues. The V and J ends lost 0 bases and 0 bases respectively, with 9 bases between them. Complete variable domain (other parts from reference TRBV9 and TRBJ2-2): DSGVTQTPKHLITATGQRVTLRCSPRSGDLSVYWYQQSLDQGLQFLIQYYNGEERAKGNILERFSAQQFPDLHSELNLSSLELGDSALYFCASSVVAGSNTGELFFGEGSRLTVL.

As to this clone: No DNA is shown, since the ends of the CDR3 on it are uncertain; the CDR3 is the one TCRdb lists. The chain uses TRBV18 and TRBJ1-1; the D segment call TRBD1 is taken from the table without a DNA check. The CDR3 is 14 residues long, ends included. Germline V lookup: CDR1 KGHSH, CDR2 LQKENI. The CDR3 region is CASSTLGANTEAFF.

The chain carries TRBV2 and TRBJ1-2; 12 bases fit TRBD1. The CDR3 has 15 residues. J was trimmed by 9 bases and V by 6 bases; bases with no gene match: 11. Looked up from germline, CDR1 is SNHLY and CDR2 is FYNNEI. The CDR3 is CASRTTRGQGASYTF. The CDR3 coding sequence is TGTGCCAGCAGGACGACGAGGGGACAGGGGGCGAGCTACACCTTC.

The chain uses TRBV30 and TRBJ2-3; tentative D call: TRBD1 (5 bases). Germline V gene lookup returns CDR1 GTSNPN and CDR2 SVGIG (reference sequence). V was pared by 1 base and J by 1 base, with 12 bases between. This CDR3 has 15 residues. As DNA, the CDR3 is TGTGCCTGGAGTGCAGGGTACCCGCGCACAGATACGCAGTATTTT. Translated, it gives CAWSAGYPRTDTQYF.

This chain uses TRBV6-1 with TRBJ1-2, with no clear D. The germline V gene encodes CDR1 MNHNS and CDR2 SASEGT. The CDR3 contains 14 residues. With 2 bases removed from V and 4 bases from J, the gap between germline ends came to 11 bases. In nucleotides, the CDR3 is TGTGCCAGCAGTGAAAGCAAGCCGGTCTATGGCTACACCTTC. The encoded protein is CASSESKPVYGYTF.

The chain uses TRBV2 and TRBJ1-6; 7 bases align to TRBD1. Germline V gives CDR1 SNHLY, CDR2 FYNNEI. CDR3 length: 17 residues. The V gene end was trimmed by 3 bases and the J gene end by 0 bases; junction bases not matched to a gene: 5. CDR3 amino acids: CASSEDRSFSYNSPLHF. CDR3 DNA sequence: TGTGCCAGCAGTGAGGACAGGTCCTTCTCCTATAATTCACCCCTCCACTTT.

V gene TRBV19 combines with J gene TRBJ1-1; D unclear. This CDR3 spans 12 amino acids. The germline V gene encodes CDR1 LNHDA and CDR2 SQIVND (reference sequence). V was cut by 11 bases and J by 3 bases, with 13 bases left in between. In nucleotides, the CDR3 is TGTGCCTGTCGAGAAAGAGACACTGAAGCTTTCTTT. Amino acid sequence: CACRERDTEAFF.

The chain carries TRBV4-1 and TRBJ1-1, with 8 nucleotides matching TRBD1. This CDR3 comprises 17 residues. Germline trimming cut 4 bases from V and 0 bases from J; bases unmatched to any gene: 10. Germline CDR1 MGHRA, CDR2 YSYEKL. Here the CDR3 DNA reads TGCGCCAGCAGCCTTAGACAGGGGTCCTACATGAACACTGAAGCTTTCTTT. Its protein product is CASSLRQGSYMNTEAFF.

CDR3 protein: CAWRGAGDTQYF. The CDR3 DNA is TGTGCCTGGAGGGGAGCCGGAGATACGCAGTATTTT. The rearrangement joins TRBV30 to TRBJ2-3; TRBD2 might be the D (5 bases). Germline values: CDR1 GTSNPN, CDR2 SVGIG (reference sequence). The CDR3 sequence is 12 residues long. Trimming removed 3 bases from V and 5 bases from J, with 9 bases in between. Looking up the rest from reference TRBV30 and TRBJ2-3 gives the full variable domain: SQTIHQWPATLVQPVGSPLSLECTVEGTSNPNLYWYRQAAGRGLQLLFYSVGIGQISSEVPQNLSASRPQDRQFILSSKKLLLSDSGFYLCAWRGAGDTQYFGPGTRLTVL.

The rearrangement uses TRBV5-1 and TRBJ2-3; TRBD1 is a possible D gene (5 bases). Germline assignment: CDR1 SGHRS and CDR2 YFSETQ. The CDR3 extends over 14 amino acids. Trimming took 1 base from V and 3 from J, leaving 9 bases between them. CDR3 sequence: CASSLQGATDTQYF. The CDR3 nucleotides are TGCGCCAGCAGCTTGCAGGGCGCTACAGATACGCAGTATTTT.

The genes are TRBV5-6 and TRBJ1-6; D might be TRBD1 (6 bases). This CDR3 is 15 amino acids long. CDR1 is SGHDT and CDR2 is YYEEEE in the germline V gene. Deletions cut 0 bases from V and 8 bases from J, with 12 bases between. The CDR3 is CASSLEFRTDSPLHF. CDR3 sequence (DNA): TGTGCCAGCAGCTTGGAATTCCGGACAGATTCACCCCTCCACTTT.

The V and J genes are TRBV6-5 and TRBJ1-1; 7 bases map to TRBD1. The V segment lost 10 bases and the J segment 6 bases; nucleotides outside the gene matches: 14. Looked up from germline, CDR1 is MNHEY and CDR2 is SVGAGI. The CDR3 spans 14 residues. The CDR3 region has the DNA TGTGCCACCCTAAAACCCAGGGGGACCGCTGAAGCTTTCTTT. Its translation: CATLKPRGTAEAFF.

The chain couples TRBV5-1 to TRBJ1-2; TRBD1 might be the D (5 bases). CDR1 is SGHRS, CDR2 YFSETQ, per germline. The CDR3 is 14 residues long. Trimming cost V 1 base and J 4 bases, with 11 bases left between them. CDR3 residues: CASSLRQGAYGYTF. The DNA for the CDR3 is TGCGCCAGCAGCTTGAGGCAGGGCGCCTATGGCTACACCTTC.

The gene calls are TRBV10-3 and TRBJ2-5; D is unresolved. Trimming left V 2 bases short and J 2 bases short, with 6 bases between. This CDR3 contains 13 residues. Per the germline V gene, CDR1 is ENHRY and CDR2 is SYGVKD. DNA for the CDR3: TGTGCCATCAGTGAGACGAGGCAAGAGACCCAGTACTTC. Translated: CAISETRQETQYF.

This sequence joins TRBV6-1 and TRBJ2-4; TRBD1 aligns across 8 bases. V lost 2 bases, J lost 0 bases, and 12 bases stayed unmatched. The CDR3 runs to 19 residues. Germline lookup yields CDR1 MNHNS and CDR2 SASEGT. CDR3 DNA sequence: TGTGCCAGCAGTGAATCAGGGGGCAGGCCCCTACTAGCCAAAAACATTCAGTACTTC. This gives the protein CASSESGGRPLLAKNIQYF.

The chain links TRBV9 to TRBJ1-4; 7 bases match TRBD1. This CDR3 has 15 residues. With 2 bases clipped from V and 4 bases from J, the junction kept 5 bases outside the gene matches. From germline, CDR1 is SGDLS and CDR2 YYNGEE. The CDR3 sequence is CASSVSGTVNEKLFF. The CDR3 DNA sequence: TGTGCCAGCAGCGTCTCCGGGACAGTTAATGAAAAACTGTTTTTT. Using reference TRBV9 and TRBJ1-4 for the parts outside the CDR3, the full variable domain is DSGVTQTPKHLITATGQRVTLRCSPRSGDLSVYWYQQSLDQGLQFLIQYYNGEERAKGNILERFSAQQFPDLHSELNLSSLELGDSALYFCASSVSGTVNEKLFFGSGTQLSVL.

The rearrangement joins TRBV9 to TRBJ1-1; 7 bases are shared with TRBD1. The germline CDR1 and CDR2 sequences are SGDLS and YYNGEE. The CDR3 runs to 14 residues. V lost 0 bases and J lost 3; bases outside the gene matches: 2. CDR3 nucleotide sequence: TGTGCCAGCAGCGTAGAAGGGGGCTACACTGAAGCTTTCTTT. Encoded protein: CASSVEGGYTEAFF.

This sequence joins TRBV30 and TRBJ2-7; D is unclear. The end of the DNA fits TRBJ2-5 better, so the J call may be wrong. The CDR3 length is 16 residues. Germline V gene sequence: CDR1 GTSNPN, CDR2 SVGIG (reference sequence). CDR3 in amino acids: CAPHSLRGPYQETQYF. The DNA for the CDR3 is TGTGCCCCTCATAGCCTCCGAGGCCCATACCAAGAGACCCAGTACTTC.

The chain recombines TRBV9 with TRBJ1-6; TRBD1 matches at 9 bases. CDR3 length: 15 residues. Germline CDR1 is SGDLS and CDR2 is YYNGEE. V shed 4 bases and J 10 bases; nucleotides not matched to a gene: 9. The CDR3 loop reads CASSSPGQGKSPLHF. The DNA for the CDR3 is TGTGCCAGCAGCTCTCCGGGACAGGGAAAATCACCCCTCCACTTT.

The DNA of the CDR3 is TGTGCCAGTAGTATGGGGGGGGACCTCTCTGGGGCCAACGTCCTGACTTTC. This translates into CASSMGGDLSGANVLTF. This rearrangement joins TRBV19 to TRBJ2-6; 7 bases are shared with TRBD2. CDR3 length equals 17 residues. Germline V gene data show CDR1 as LNHDA and CDR2 as SQIVND (reference sequence). The ends lost 3 bases at V and 0 bases at J; junction bases unmatched: 5.

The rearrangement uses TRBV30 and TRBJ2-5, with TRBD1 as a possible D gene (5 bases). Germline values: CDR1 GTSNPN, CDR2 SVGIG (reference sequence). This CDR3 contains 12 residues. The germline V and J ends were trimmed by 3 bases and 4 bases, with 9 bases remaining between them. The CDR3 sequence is CAWRGPGETQYF. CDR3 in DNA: TGTGCCTGGAGGGGGCCGGGAGAGACCCAGTACTTC.

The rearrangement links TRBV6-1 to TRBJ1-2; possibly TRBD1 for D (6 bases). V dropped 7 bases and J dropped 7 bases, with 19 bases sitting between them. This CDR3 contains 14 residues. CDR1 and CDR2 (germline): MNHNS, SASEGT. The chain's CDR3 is CASTLDSEISGYTF. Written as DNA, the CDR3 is TGTGCCAGCACCCTGGACAGTGAGATCTCTGGCTACACCTTC.